The 24 T cell receptor beta chains presented below share a single source sample, sequenced in a study of blood T cell repertoires in COVID-19. Sequencing was performed with immunoSEQ multiplex PCR; in TCRdb, only in-frame clones are kept and a portion is missing. The table includes hundreds of thousands of clones, 88% detected once. Sequencing input: PBMCs or T cells enriched from blood (not recorded which). These receptors were collected from a woman aged 45-59 years who had recovered from COVID-19.

The gene calls are TRBV18 and TRBJ2-7; D not certain. V shed 1 base and J shed 2 bases, with 12 bases lying between them. This CDR3 region has 15 residues. Germline V gene data show CDR1 as KGHSH and CDR2 as LQKENI. The DNA of the CDR3 is TGTGCCAGCTCACCACTTGCAGTTACCACCTACGAGCAGTACTTC. Amino acid sequence: CASSPLAVTTYEQYF. Together with reference TRBV18 and TRBJ2-7, the CDR3 gives the full variable domain: NAGVMQNPRHLVRRRGQEARLRCSPMKGHSHVYWYRQLPEEGLKFMVYLQKENIIDESGMPKERFSAEFPKEGPSILRIQQVVRGDSAAYFCASSPLAVTTYEQYFGPGTRLTVT.

This chain uses TRBV28 with TRBJ2-3; possible D gene TRBD2, 7 bases. V was trimmed by 2 bases and J by 2 bases, leaving 17 bases between them. CDR3 size: 17 residues. CDR1 MDHEN and CDR2 SYDVKM come from the germline V gene. CDR3 nucleotide sequence: TGTGCCAGCAGTTTAGTCCGGGGGAGGGGGAACACAGATACGCAGTATTTT. Translating gives CASSLVRGRGNTDTQYF.

The chain's CDR3 is CASSKATGHQETQYF. The CDR3 coding sequence is TGTGCCAGCAGCAAAGCCACAGGGCACCAAGAGACCCAGTACTTC. The rearrangement links TRBV21-1 to TRBJ2-5; the D call TRBD1 from the table was never checked on the DNA. TRBV21-1 counts as a pseudogene. The CDR3 is 15 amino acids.

This chain's CDR3 is CASRQTPSGRADTQYF. The CDR3 nucleotides are TGTGCCAGCAGACAGACTCCTAGCGGGAGGGCAGATACGCAGTATTTT. The chain combines TRBV7-6 with TRBJ2-3, with 12 bases lining up with TRBD2. V dropped 6 bases and J dropped 4; count of bases not matched to a gene: 8. Germline lookup yields CDR1 SGHVS and CDR2 FNYEAQ. The CDR3 is 16 amino acids.

The chain carries TRBV4-3 and TRBJ2-1, with 7 nucleotides matching TRBD2. J lost 2 bases, V lost 0 bases, and 10 bases had no gene match. CDR1 is LGHNA and CDR2 is YSLEER in the germline V gene. The CDR3 runs to 18 residues. Here the CDR3 reads CASSQDLGGGSAYNEQFF. Here the CDR3 DNA reads TGCGCCAGCAGCCAAGATCTGGGCGGCGGGAGTGCCTACAATGAGCAGTTCTTC.

The chain combines TRBV19 with TRBJ2-7, with 9 bases that match TRBD2. With 6 bases clipped from V and 7 bases from J, the junction kept 10 bases outside the gene matches. Looked up from germline, CDR1 is LNHDA and CDR2 is SQIVND (reference sequence). This CDR3 spans 14 amino acids. The DNA of the CDR3 is TGTGCCAGTAGCAGACTAGCGGACGGTAGGGAGCAGTACTTC. This sequence encodes CASSRLADGREQYF.

The rearrangement links TRBV15 to TRBJ1-4, with D maybe TRBD1 (6 bases). Trimming stripped 3 bases from V and 8 bases from J, with 10 bases between. The germline gives CDR1 LNHNV, CDR2 YYDKDF (reference sequence). This CDR3 comprises 13 residues. The CDR3 loop reads CATSSRGREKLFF. In DNA, the CDR3 is TGTGCCACCAGCAGCAGGGGACGCGAAAAACTGTTTTTT.

This clone has just a few counts. Here the CDR3 reads CASTPDSTPSDGYTF. The CDR3 region has the DNA TGCGCCAGCACGCCCGACAGTACCCCGTCCGATGGCTACACCTTC. The gene calls are TRBV10-1 and TRBJ1-2, with D tentatively TRBD1 (5 bases). CDR1 is WNHNN, CDR2 SYGVQD, per germline (reference sequence). The CDR3 has 15 amino acids. Deletions cut 7 bases from V and 6 bases from J, with 21 bases between.

V is TRBV2 and J is TRBJ2-1; 7 bases fit TRBD1. J was trimmed by 4 bases and V by 6 bases; bases with no gene match: 9. Germline V CDR1 and CDR2: SNHLY, FYNNEI. This CDR3 contains 15 residues. CDR3 sequence (DNA): TGTGCCAGCAGCCGGAACAGGGGTGGTTACAATGAGCAGTTCTTC. This sequence encodes CASSRNRGGYNEQFF.

This clone has only a few counts. The chain is built from TRBV10-3 and TRBJ1-4; 7 bases align to TRBD1. Germline V CDR1 and CDR2: ENHRY, SYGVKD. J was trimmed by 3 bases and V by 6 bases; bases with no gene match: 7. The CDR3 contains 15 residues. Written as DNA, the CDR3 is TGTGCCATCAGGGATTCAGGGGGGCCTAATGAAAAACTGTTTTTT. Its translation: CAIRDSGGPNEKLFF.

The CDR3 loop is CASSIIPGLALDPSSYNEQFF. In nucleotides, the CDR3 is TGTGCCAGCAGCATAATCCCGGGACTAGCACTAGACCCTTCGTCCTACAATGAGCAGTTCTTC. V usage is TRBV7-9 and J usage is TRBJ2-1, with 9 bases lining up with TRBD2. Per germline, CDR1 SEHNR and CDR2 FQNEAQ (reference sequence). This CDR3 spans 21 amino acids. Trimming removed 5 bases from V and 1 base from J; junction bases left unmatched: 21.

J is TRBJ1-3 and V is TRBV28; the D gene is possibly TRBD1 (5 bases). The CDR3 runs 16 residues. V was cut by 6 bases and J by 4 bases, with 19 bases left in between. Per the germline V gene, CDR1 is MDHEN and CDR2 is SYDVKM. Written as DNA, the CDR3 is TGTGCCAGCAGCCTGGGGCGCGGGGTAAGAGGAAACACCATATATTTT. It is translated as CASSLGRGVRGNTIYF. Together with reference TRBV28 and TRBJ1-3, the CDR3 gives the full variable domain: DVKVTQSSRYLVKRTGEKVFLECVQDMDHENMFWYRQDPGLGLRLIYFSYDVKMKEKGDIPEGYSVSREKKERFSLILESASTNQTSMYLCASSLGRGVRGNTIYFGEGSWLTVV.

V usage is TRBV4-3 and J usage is TRBJ2-4; 7 nucleotides align to TRBD2. V trimming: 1 base; J trimming: 0 bases; junction bases outside the gene matches: 3. The CDR3 runs 16 residues. CDR1 and CDR2 (germline): LGHNA, YSLEER. CDR3 sequence: CASSQGAGTAKNIQYF. CDR3 coding DNA: TGCGCCAGCAGCCAAGGAGCGGGGACAGCCAAAAACATTCAGTACTTC.

The rearrangement links TRBV5-1 to TRBJ1-3; TRBD1 matches at 7 bases. Germline V gene lookup returns CDR1 SGHRS and CDR2 YFSETQ. This CDR3 comprises 16 residues. The V and J ends lost 0 bases and 2 bases, in that order; junction bases with no gene match: 5. The CDR3 protein is CASSLVGQGAGNTIYF. For the CDR3, the DNA is TGCGCCAGCAGCTTGGTGGGGCAGGGGGCTGGAAACACCATATATTTT.

This chain joins TRBV7-8 and TRBJ1-5; TRBD1 might be the D (5 bases). Trimming removed 2 bases from V and 0 bases from J, with 14 bases in between. The CDR3 covers 17 residues. CDR1 SGHVS and CDR2 FQNEAQ come from the germline V gene. The CDR3 DNA reads TGTGCCAGCAGCTTAACGTCAGGGAAGTATAGCAATCAGCCCCAGCATTTT. Its translation: CASSLTSGKYSNQPQHF.

The genes are TRBV6-1 and TRBJ1-5; perhaps TRBD1 as D (5 bases). The germline gives CDR1 MNHNS, CDR2 SASEGT. Trimming removed 3 bases from V and 5 bases from J, with 11 bases in between. This CDR3 contains 14 residues. The CDR3 reads CASSEGQGYQPQHF. CDR3 sequence (DNA): TGTGCCAGCAGTGAGGGGCAGGGATATCAGCCCCAGCATTTT.

This chain joins TRBV19 and TRBJ1-5, with D hard to call. V was cut by 1 base and J by 7 bases, with 14 bases left in between. The germline V gene encodes CDR1 LNHDA and CDR2 SQIVND (reference sequence). This CDR3 region has 15 residues. This chain's CDR3 is CASSIGETSGQPQHF. CDR3 sequence (DNA): TGTGCCAGTAGTATAGGGGAGACATCGGGGCAGCCCCAGCATTTT.

The gene calls are TRBV14 and TRBJ1-1, with 9 positions matching TRBD1. This CDR3 is 15 amino acids long. Trimming took 4 bases from V and 5 from J; bases not matched to a gene: 8. Germline CDR1 reads SGHDN; CDR2 reads FVKESK. CDR3 DNA: TGTGCCAGCAGCCCGCGGGACAGGGTAAATACTGAAGCTTTCTTT. This codes for CASSPRDRVNTEAFF.

The V gene is TRBV6-5, the J gene TRBJ2-5, with D tentatively TRBD2 (7 bases). This CDR3 contains 16 residues. V was trimmed by 1 base and J by 4 bases, leaving 16 bases between them. CDR1 and CDR2 from the germline V gene are MNHEY and SVGAGI. DNA of the CDR3: TGTGCCAGCAGTTACTGGGGCGGAGGGGGGGCAGAGACCCAGTACTTC. Its translation: CASSYWGGGGAETQYF.

This clone has just one count. The chain uses TRBV19 and TRBJ1-5, with a tentative D call TRBD1 (6 bases). Germline V CDR1 and CDR2: LNHDA, SQIVND (reference sequence). This CDR3 has 13 residues. The V end was cut by 7 bases, the J end by 4 bases, with 11 bases between. CDR3 DNA: TGTGCCAGTACTGGACAGACAAATCAGCCCCAGCATTTT. Its protein is CASTGQTNQPQHF.

The genes are TRBV28 and TRBJ2-3; the D gene is possibly TRBD2 (6 bases). Germline CDR1 and CDR2: MDHEN and SYDVKM. V lost 6 bases and J lost 0, with 13 bases in between. CDR3 size: 15 residues. The CDR3 DNA reads as TGTGCCAGCAGACGGCTAGCGTTTAGCACAGATACGCAGTATTTT. It translates to CASRRLAFSTDTQYF. Based on the CDR3 plus reference TRBV28 and TRBJ2-3, the full variable domain is DVKVTQSSRYLVKRTGEKVFLECVQDMDHENMFWYRQDPGLGLRLIYFSYDVKMKEKGDIPEGYSVSREKKERFSLILESASTNQTSMYLCASRRLAFSTDTQYFGPGTRLTVL.

The V and J genes are TRBV27 and TRBJ1-2, with 11 bases identical to TRBD1. V was pared by 5 bases and J by 7 bases, with 9 bases of the junction left unmatched. This CDR3 contains 15 residues. The germline CDR1 and CDR2 sequences are MNHEY and SMNVEV (reference sequence). CDR3 nucleotides: TGTGCCAGCAGTCAACCGGGACAGGGGGTCTTTGGCTACACCTTC. Its translation: CASSQPGQGVFGYTF.

This clone appeared a few times. The chain employs TRBV9 and TRBJ1-2; D call uncertain. V dropped 4 bases and J dropped 7 bases, with 14 bases sitting between them. This CDR3 region has 13 residues. From germline, CDR1 is SGDLS and CDR2 YYNGEE. The CDR3 DNA follows: TGTGCCAGCAGCCCGGTTGTTCGGTCTGGCTACACCTTC. Its translation is CASSPVVRSGYTF.

J is TRBJ1-5 and V is TRBV28; 7 positions agree with TRBD1. The V gene end was trimmed by 4 bases and the J gene end by 0 bases; junction bases not matched to a gene: 3. There are 15 residues in the CDR3. Germline-derived CDR1 and CDR2 are MDHEN and SYDVKM. The CDR3, as DNA: TGTGCCAGCAGTTCGGGACAGCTTAGCAATCAGCCCCAGCATTTT. Translation: CASSSGQLSNQPQHF.